This T cell receptor beta chain was identified in a study of blood T cell repertoires in COVID-19. Across the study: Italy, Spain and the United States were the sources of the convalescent and acute COVID-19 samples. PBMCs, B-cell-depleted T cells, or T cells were the source of the cDNA or gDNA that made up the material.

The V and J ends lost 0 bases and 0 bases respectively, with 7 bases between them. Germline values: CDR1 SGHDN, CDR2 FVKESK. CDR3 length: 15 residues. Authors' data handling: Nucleated cell number was recorded as an estimate derived from reference gene primer amplification. Profiling relied on immunoSEQ multiplex PCR, and the TCRdb table lists in-frame clones only, not all of them. V and J calls and clone size are as listed in that table; D and trimming were resolved from the DNA. The sample carries about 130,000 clones, more than 70% recorded once. The sequence came from a man aged 60 to 75 with acute or convalescent COVID-19. The gene calls are TRBV14 and TRBJ2-3; D unclear. Sequencing input: peripheral blood. The CDR3 DNA is TGTGCCAGCAGCCAAGATCGGTACAGCACAGATACGCAGTATTTT. Amino acids: CASSQDRYSTDTQYF.